This TCR beta chain was profiled in a study of regulatory T cells in long-lasting Graves disease. Study-level results: Those with persistent Graves' had less TCR diversity than newly diagnosed patients. Whereas roughly 1,000 public clonotypes were shared by new patients, persistent patients shared more, at under 3,000. Peripheral blood was the sole material, not thyroid tissue.

The germline V gene encodes CDR1 MNHEY and CDR2 SVGEGT. Trimming took off 7 bases at V and 3 bases at J, with 5 bases between the two ends. There are 11 residues in the CDR3. At least ten counts were recorded for this clonotype. Its antigen is unknown. Time point in this sample: newly diagnosed GD, antithyroid drugs for less than 3 months. RNA from PBMCs was the source of the TCR library. For TCR beta, libraries came from iRepertoire HTBI primers and Arm-PCR of CDR3 regions. TCRdb reanalysed the multiplex PCR reads using MiXCR and keeps one entry per CDR3 protein. The table includes 520,000 or so distinct CDR3 sequences, approximately 12% detected once. A further study also used this sample, focusing on T cells in Graves' hyperthyroidism and ophthalmopathy. This second study says: Stable hyperthyroidism: no ophthalmopathy progression over 18 months of follow-up.

Sequenced material: peripheral blood mononuclear cells (PBMCs), taken at new diagnosis, from a patient treated with antithyroid drugs. This clonotype was obtained from a woman between 25 and 40 years old with Graves disease. The chain combines TRBV6-2 or TRBV6-3 with TRBJ2-3; no clear D gene. For the CDR3, the DNA is TGTGCCAGCACAGAGACAGATACGCAGTATTTT. Amino acids: CASTETDTQYF.